The sample holds a few counts of the clone carrying this T cell receptor (beta chain). Its cognate antigen is unknown. The CDR3 loop spans 18 amino acids. Germline V gives CDR1 LNHNV, CDR2 YYDKDF (reference sequence). The V segment lost 5 bases and the J segment 5 bases; nucleotides outside the gene matches: 10. Unique molecular identifiers were carried by the TCR beta cDNA libraries. Each CDR3 protein is one row after TCRdb ran MiXCR on the PCR reads. This sample has fewer than 850,000 distinct CDR3 sequences, with 25% to 30% found just once. These data originate in a study of post-analysis software for immune sequencing data. Notes on the study in general: A handful of TRBV segments, including TRBV5-6, TRBV5-1 and TRBV20-1, were more frequent in patients than controls.

The TCR originated in a girl aged 5-17 years with multiple sclerosis. Source material: blood. The chain couples TRBV15 to TRBJ2-1; 15 nucleotides match TRBD2. The CDR3 nucleotides read TGTGCCACCAGCTCCGGACTAGCGGGGGGGCTGTCCAACAATGAGCAGTTCTTC. Protein: CATSSGLAGGLSNNEQFF.